Listed here are 5 T cell receptor beta chains from one sample, sequenced in a study of T cell repertoires in cytomegalovirus infection. TCRdb called the reads again in MiXCR, with one record for every CDR3 protein. The sample contains a few hundred thousand distinct CDR3 sequences, approximately 18% of which appear only once. Input material: PBMCs. Receptors were obtained from a human donor in good health (CMV status not recorded). Some clones in this sample may be carry-over from other donors' samples.

At least ten counts were recorded for this clonotype. This chain connects TRBV7-2 to TRBJ2-5; TRBD2 might be the D (5 bases). This CDR3 region has 13 residues. Germline V gene lookup returns CDR1 SGHTA and CDR2 FQGNSA. V lost 0 bases and J 7 bases, leaving 9 bases between the germline ends. The CDR3 DNA reads TGTGCCAGCAGCTTAGCGGGAGAAGGGACCCAGTACTTC. Protein: CASSLAGEGTQYF.

The chain employs TRBV3-1 and TRBJ2-5; 7 bases match TRBD1. Germline assignment: CDR1 LGHDT and CDR2 YNNKEL (reference sequence). This CDR3 spans 16 amino acids. Unmatched junction bases numbered 6, after V lost 0 bases and J lost 2 bases. The DNA of the CDR3 is TGTGCCAGCAGCCAAGAACCCAGGGACAGACAAGAGACCCAGTACTTC. It translates to CASSQEPRDRQETQYF.

This chain uses TRBV18 with TRBJ1-3; 7 nucleotides align to TRBD1. Germline V gives CDR1 KGHSH, CDR2 LQKENI. CDR3 length: 16 amino acids. V dropped 3 bases and J dropped 0; count of bases not matched to a gene: 5. DNA for the CDR3: TGTGCCAGCTCACCTCGGGACAGCAACTCTGGAAACACCATATATTTT. It translates to CASSPRDSNSGNTIYF.

This clonotype has at least ten counts. The chain employs TRBV12-3 or TRBV12-4 and TRBJ2-1; 8 bases align to TRBD2. V was pared by 7 bases and J by 10 bases, with 12 bases of the junction left unmatched. This CDR3 region has 14 residues. Written as DNA, the CDR3 is TGTGCCAGCACCCCAGCGGGAGTAGTATTGGAGCAGTTCTTC. Translating it yields CASTPAGVVLEQFF.

The chain carries TRBV5-5 and TRBJ1-2; a possible D gene is TRBD1 (6 bases). The CDR3 covers 14 residues. Trimming shortened V by 0 bases and J by 3 bases, and 9 bases separated the two germline ends. The germline V gene encodes CDR1 SGHKS and CDR2 YYEKEE (reference sequence). The CDR3: CASSLDRVYYGYTF. DNA for the CDR3: TGTGCCAGCAGCTTGGACAGGGTGTACTATGGCTACACCTTC.